This passage covers 5 T cell receptor beta chains from one sample sequenced in a study of lymphopenia after photon versus proton radiotherapy. Here immunoSEQ multiplex PCR was the method, and the copy in TCRdb shows in-frame clones only, minus some. The table includes around 29,000 clones, approximately 80% detected once. The sample consisted of peripheral blood, taken from a patient treated with proton-based radiotherapy. These receptors originate from a woman aged 70-85 years with pancreatic cancer.

The rearrangement uses TRBV20-1 and TRBJ2-3, with D hard to call. Trimming shortened V by 6 bases and J by 2 bases, and 6 bases separated the two germline ends. Germline V gives CDR1 DFQATT, CDR2 SNEGSKA (reference sequence). This CDR3 comprises 11 residues. CDR3 sequence (DNA): TGCAGTGCAACTGACACAGATACGCAGTATTTT. Encoded protein: CSATDTDTQYF.

The V gene is TRBV2, the J gene TRBJ2-7, with 8 bases that match TRBD2. This CDR3 spans 19 amino acids. V shed 7 bases and J 3 bases; nucleotides not matched to a gene: 23. Germline V gene lookup returns CDR1 SNHLY and CDR2 FYNNEI. The chain's CDR3 is CASTPFGTSQARALYEQYF. The CDR3 bases are TGTGCCAGCACCCCCTTCGGGACTAGTCAAGCGCGGGCACTCTACGAGCAGTACTTC. Full variable domain (outside the CDR3, taken from reference TRBV2 and TRBJ2-7): EPEVTQTPSHQVTQMGQEVILRCVPISNHLYFYWYRQILGQKVEFLVSFYNNEISEKSEIFDDQFSVERPDGSNFTLKIRSTKLEDSAMYFCASTPFGTSQARALYEQYFGPGTRLTVT.

The chain couples TRBV7-3 to TRBJ2-6, with a tentative D call TRBD2 (7 bases). V lost 4 bases to trimming and J lost 2 bases, with 9 bases between them. The CDR3 covers 15 residues. Germline assignment: CDR1 SGHTA and CDR2 FQGTGA. CDR3 coding DNA: TGTGCCAGCAGCTCGGGGGGCCCTGGGGCCAACGTCCTGACTTTC. Its translation: CASSSGGPGANVLTF.

The chain carries TRBV7-2 and TRBJ2-5; 7 bases match TRBD2. CDR3 length equals 14 residues. After removal of 3 bases from V and 5 bases from J, the junction contained 6 bases not matched to a gene. Per germline, CDR1 SGHTA and CDR2 FQGNSA. CDR3 sequence reads: CASSFPGRGETQYF. The CDR3 DNA reads TGTGCCAGCAGCTTTCCAGGGCGGGGGGAGACCCAGTACTTC.

This rearrangement joins TRBV7-2 to TRBJ1-4, with TRBD1 as a possible D gene (6 bases). The CDR3 covers 14 residues. The germline V gene has CDR1 SGHTA and CDR2 FQGNSA. Trimming left V 7 bases short and J 7 bases short, with 16 bases between. In DNA, the CDR3 is TGTGCCAGCAACAGAGGGGGGGCATTTGAAAAACTGTTTTTT. It yields the protein CASNRGGAFEKLFF. The complete variable domain, with remaining parts taken from reference TRBV7-2 and TRBJ1-4, reads GAGVSQSPSNKVTEKGKDVELRCDPISGHTALYWYRQSLGQGLEFLIYFQGNSAPDKSGLPSDRFSAERTGGSVSTLTIQRTQQEDSAVYLCASNRGGAFEKLFFGSGTQLSVL.